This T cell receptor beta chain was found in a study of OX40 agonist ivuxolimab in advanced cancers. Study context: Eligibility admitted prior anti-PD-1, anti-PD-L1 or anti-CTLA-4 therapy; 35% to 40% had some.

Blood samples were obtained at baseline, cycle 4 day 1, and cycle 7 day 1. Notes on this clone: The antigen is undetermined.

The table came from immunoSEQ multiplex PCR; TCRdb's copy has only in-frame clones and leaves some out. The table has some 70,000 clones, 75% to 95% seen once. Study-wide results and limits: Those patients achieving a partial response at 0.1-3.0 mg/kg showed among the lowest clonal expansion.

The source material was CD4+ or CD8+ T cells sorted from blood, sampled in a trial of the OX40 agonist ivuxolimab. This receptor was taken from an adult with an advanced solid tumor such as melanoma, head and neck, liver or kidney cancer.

CDR3 DNA sequence: TGTGCCTGGAGTCCCGGGACTAGCACATTCCAAGAGACCCAGTACTTC. This encodes CAWSPGTSTFQETQYF. V gene TRBV30 combines with J gene TRBJ2-5; 9 bases map to TRBD2. In germline, CDR1 is GTSNPN, CDR2 SVGIG (reference sequence). CDR3 length: 16 amino acids. The J segment lost 1 base and the V segment lost 2 bases, leaving 8 bases of the junction unmatched.